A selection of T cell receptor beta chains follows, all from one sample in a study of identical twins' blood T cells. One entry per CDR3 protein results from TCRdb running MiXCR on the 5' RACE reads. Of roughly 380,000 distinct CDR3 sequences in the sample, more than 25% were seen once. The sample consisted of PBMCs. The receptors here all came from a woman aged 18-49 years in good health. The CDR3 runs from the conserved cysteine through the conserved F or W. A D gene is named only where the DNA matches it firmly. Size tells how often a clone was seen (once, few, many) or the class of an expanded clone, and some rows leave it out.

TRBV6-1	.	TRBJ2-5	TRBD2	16	CASSEATSGVQETQYF	TGTGCCAGCAGTGAAGCGACTAGCGGAGTGCAAGAGACCCAGTACTTC
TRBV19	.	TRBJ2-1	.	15	CASDGGLKSYNEQFF	TGTGCCAGTGACGGGGGCCTCAAGTCCTACAATGAGCAGTTCTTC
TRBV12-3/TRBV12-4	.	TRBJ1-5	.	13	CASSFRVVGTRHF	TGTGCCAGCAGTTTTCGAGTGGTAGGGACTCGGCATTTT
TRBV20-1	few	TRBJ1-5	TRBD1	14	CSAKTGVAAQPQHF	TGCAGTGCCAAGACAGGGGTGGCTGCTCAGCCCCAGCATTTT
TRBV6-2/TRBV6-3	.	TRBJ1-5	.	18	CASSYSIFLQGSGQPQHF	TGTGCCAGCAGTTACTCGATTTTTTTGCAGGGATCTGGTCAGCCCCAGCATTTT
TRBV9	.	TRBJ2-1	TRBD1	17	CASSVTAGGQGLNEQFF	TGTGCCAGCAGCGTAACAGCGGGCGGACAGGGTTTGAATGAGCAGTTCTTC
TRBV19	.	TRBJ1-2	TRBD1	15	CASNRRDRANYGYTF	TGTGCCAGTAATAGGAGGGACAGGGCGAACTATGGCTACACCTTC
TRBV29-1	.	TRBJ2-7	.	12	CSANYEGYEQCF	TGCAGCGCAAACTACGAGGGGTACGAGCAGTGCTTC
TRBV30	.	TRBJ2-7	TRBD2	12	CAWSDLAGEQYF	TGTGCCTGGAGTGATCTAGCGGGTGAGCAGTACTTC
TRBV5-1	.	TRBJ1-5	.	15	CASSLFGESNQPQHF	TGCGCCAGCAGCTTGTTCGGGGAGAGCAATCAGCCCCAGCATTTT
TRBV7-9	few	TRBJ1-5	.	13	CASSLSLDQPQHF	TGTGCCAGCAGCTTATCGCTGGATCAGCCCCAGCATTTT
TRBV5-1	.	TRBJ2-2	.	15	CASSLSLNPSGELFF	TGCGCCAGCAGCTTGAGCCTTAACCCTAGCGGGGAGCTGTTTTTT
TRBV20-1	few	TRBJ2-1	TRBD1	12	CSASPTWGQIRF	TGCAGTGCTAGCCCCACATGGGGACAGATAAGGTTC
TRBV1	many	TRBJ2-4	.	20	CTSSPFPGTSGGTTKNIQYF	TGCACCAGCAGCCCATTTCCCGGGACTAGCGGGGGAACGACCAAAAACATTCAGTACTTC
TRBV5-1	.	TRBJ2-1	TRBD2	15	CASSASGTTYNEQFF	TGCGCCAGCAGCGCCTCCGGGACTACCTACAATGAGCAGTTCTTC
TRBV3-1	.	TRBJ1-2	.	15	CASSQGGTILRGYTF	TGTGCCAGCAGCCAAGGGGGGACGATACTACGAGGCTACACCTTC
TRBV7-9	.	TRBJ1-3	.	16	CASSLPRLRSGNTIYF	TGTGCCAGCAGTCTACCTCGGTTGAGGTCTGGAAACACCATATATTTT
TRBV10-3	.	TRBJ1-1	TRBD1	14	CAIGRQGMNTEAFF	TGTGCCATCGGCCGACAGGGCATGAACACTGAAGCTTTCTTT
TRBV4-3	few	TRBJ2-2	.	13	CASSQVLSRELFF	TGCGCCAGCAGCCAAGTACTTTCCCGGGAGCTGTTTTTT
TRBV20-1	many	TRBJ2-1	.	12	CSASEPFNEQFF	TGCAGTGCTAGTGAACCCTTCAATGAGCAGTTCTTC
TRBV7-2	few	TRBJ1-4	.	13	CASSLVVRGQLFF	TGTGCCAGCAGCTTAGTGGTTCGGGGCCAACTGTTTTTT
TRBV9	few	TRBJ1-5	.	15	CASNPWGDSNQPQHF	TGTGCCAGCAATCCCTGGGGGGACAGCAATCAGCCCCAGCATTTT
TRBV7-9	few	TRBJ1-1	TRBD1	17	CASSPLPGQGLNTEAFF	TGTGCCAGCAGCCCACTACCTGGACAGGGCTTGAACACTGAAGCTTTCTTT
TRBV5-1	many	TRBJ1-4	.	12	CASSLAGEKLFF	TGCGCCAGCAGCTTGGCGGGTGAAAAACTGTTTTTT
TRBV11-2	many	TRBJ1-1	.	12	CASRVSGTEAFF	TGTGCCAGCAGAGTATCAGGCACTGAAGCTTTCTTT
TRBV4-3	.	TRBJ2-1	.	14	CASSEGASYNEQFF	TGCGCCAGCAGCGAAGGGGCCTCCTACAATGAGCAGTTCTTC
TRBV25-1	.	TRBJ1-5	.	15	CASSEGVEGNQPQHF	TGTGCCAGCAGTGAAGGGGTGGAGGGCAATCAGCCCCAGCATTTT
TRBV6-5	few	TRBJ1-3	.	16	CASSYSIQGTGNTIYF	TGTGCCAGCAGTTACTCGATTCAGGGAACTGGAAACACCATATATTTT
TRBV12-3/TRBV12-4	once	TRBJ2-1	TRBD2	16	CASSFSLAGGRDEQFF	TGTGCCAGCAGTTTTTCCCTAGCGGGAGGGCGGGATGAGCAGTTCTTC
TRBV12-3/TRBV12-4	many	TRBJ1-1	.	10	CASTDTEAFF	TGTGCCAGCACGGACACTGAAGCTTTCTTT
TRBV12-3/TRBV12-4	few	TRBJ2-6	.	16	CASSFLWATGANVLTF	TGTGCCAGCAGTTTCCTCTGGGCGACCGGGGCCAACGTCCTGACTTTC
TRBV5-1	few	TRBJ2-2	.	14	CASREGSGTGELFF	TGCGCCAGCAGAGAAGGGTCGGGCACCGGGGAGCTGTTTTTT